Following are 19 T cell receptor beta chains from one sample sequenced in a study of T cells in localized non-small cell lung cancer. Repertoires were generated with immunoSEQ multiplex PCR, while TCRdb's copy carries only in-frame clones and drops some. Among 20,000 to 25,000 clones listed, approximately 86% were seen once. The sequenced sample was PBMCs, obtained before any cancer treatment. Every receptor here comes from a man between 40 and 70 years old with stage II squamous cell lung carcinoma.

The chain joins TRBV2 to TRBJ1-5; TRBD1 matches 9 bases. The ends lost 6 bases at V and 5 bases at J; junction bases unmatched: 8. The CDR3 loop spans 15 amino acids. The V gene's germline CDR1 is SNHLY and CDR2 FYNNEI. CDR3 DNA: TGTGCCAGCAGAGGACAGGGGAGTCGCTATCAGCCCCAGCATTTT. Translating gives CASRGQGSRYQPQHF.

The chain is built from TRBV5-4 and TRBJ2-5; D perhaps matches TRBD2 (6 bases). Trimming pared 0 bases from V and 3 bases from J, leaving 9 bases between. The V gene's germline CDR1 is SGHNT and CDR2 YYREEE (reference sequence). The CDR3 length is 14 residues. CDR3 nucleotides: TGTGCCAGCAGCTTGGCACGGGGGAAAGAGACCCAGTACTTC. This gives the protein CASSLARGKETQYF.

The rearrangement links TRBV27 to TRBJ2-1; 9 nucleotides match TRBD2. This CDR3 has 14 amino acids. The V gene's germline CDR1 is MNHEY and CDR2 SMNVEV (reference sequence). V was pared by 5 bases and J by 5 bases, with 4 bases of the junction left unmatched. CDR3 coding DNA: TGTGCCAGCAGTAGTCTAGCGGGAAACAATGAGCAGTTCTTC. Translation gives CASSSLAGNNEQFF.

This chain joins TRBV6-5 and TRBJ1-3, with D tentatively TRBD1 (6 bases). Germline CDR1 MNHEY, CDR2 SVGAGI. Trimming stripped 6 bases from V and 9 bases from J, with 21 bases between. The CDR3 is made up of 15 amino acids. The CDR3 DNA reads TGTGCCAGCAGCCCTTTTCAGGGGATCCGGAGCACCATATATTTT. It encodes CASSPFQGIRSTIYF.

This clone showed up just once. The CDR3 is CASSLFLRRGNTEAFF. CDR3 sequence (DNA): TGTGCCAGCAGCTTATTCTTAAGACGGGGGAACACTGAAGCTTTCTTT. V and J are TRBV11-2 and TRBJ1-1; no firm D call. The CDR3 contains 16 residues. The V end lost 2 bases, the J end lost 1 base, and 14 bases lay between the germline ends. The germline V gene encodes CDR1 SGHAT and CDR2 FQNNGV.

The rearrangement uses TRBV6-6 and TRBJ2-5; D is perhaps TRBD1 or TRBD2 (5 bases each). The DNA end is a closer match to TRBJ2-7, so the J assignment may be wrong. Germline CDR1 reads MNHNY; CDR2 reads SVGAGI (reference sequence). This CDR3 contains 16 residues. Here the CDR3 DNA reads TGTGCCAGCAGTTTATTCAGGGAGAGTAGGTCCTACGAGCAGTACTTC. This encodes CASSLFRESRSYEQYF.

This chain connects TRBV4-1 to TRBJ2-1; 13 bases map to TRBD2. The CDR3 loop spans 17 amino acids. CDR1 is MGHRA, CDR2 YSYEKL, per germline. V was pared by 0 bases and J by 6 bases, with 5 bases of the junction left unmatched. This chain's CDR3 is CASSQEAGLAGANEQFF. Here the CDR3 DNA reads TGCGCCAGCAGCCAAGAAGCTGGACTAGCGGGAGCCAATGAGCAGTTCTTC.

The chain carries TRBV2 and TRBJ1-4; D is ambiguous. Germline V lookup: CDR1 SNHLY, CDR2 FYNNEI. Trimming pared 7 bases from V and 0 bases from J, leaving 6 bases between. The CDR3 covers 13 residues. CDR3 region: CASNQATNEKLFF. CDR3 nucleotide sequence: TGTGCCAGCAATCAGGCAACTAATGAAAAACTGTTTTTT.

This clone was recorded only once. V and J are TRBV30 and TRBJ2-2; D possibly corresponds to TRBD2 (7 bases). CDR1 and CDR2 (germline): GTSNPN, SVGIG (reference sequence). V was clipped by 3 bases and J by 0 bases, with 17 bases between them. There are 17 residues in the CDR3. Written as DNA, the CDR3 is TGTGCCTGGAGCCCTCGGGGGGCGGGGGCGAACACCGGGGAGCTGTTTTTT. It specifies CAWSPRGAGANTGELFF. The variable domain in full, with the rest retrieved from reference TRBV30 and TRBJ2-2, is SQTIHQWPATLVQPVGSPLSLECTVEGTSNPNLYWYRQAAGRGLQLLFYSVGIGQISSEVPQNLSASRPQDRQFILSSKKLLLSDSGFYLCAWSPRGAGANTGELFFGEGSRLTVL.

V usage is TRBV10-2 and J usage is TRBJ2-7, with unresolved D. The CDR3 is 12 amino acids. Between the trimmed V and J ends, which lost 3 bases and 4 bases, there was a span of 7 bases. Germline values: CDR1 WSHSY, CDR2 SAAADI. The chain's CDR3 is CASSDPGYEQYF. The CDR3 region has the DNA TGCGCCAGCAGTGACCCAGGATACGAGCAGTACTTC.

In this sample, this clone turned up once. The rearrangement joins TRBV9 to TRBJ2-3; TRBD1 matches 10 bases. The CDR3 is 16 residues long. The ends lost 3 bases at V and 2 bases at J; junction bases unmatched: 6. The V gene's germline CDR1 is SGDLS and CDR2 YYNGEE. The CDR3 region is CASSAGQGVATDTQYF. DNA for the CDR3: TGTGCCAGCAGCGCTGGACAGGGGGTGGCCACAGATACGCAGTATTTT.

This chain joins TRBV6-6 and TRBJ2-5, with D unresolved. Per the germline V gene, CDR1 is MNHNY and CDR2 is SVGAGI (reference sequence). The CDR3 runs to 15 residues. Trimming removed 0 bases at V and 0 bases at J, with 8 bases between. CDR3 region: CASSYSAAYQETQYF. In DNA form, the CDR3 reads TGTGCCAGCAGTTACTCGGCAGCGTACCAAGAGACCCAGTACTTC.

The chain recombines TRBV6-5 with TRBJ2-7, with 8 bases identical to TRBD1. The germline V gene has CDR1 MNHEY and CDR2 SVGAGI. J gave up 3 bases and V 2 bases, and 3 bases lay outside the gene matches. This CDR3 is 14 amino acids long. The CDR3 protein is CASSYAGGDYEQYF. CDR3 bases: TGTGCCAGCAGTTACGCAGGGGGCGACTACGAGCAGTACTTC.

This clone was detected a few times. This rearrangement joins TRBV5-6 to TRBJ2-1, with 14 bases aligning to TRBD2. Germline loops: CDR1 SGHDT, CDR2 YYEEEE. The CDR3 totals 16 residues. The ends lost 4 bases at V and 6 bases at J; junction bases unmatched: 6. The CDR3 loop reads CASSQDGTSGSNEQFF. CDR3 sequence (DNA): TGTGCCAGCAGCCAAGATGGGACTAGCGGGAGCAATGAGCAGTTCTTC.

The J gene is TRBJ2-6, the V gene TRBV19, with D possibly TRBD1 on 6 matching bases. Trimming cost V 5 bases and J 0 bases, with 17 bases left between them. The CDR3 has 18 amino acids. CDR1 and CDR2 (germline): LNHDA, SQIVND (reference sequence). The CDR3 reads CASSVFSGHNSGANVLTF. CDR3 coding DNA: TGTGCCAGTAGTGTCTTTTCGGGACACAACTCTGGGGCCAACGTCCTGACTTTC.

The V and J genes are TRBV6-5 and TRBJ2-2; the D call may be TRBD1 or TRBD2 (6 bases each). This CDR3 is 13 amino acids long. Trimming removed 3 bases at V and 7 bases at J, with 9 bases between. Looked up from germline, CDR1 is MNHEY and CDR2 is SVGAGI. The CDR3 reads CASSYKGGGELFF. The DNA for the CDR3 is TGTGCCAGCAGTTATAAGGGGGGCGGGGAGCTGTTTTTT.

The CDR3 DNA follows: TGTGCCAGTAGTCAGTCTCTCCAAAACACTGAAGCTTTCTTT. Translation gives CASSQSLQNTEAFF. This rearrangement joins TRBV19 to TRBJ1-1; D is undetermined. The germline gives CDR1 LNHDA, CDR2 SQIVND (reference sequence). This CDR3 is built from 14 residues. V dropped 5 bases and J dropped 2 bases, with 12 bases sitting between them. The variable domain in full, with the rest retrieved from reference TRBV19 and TRBJ1-1, is DGGITQSPKYLFRKEGQNVTLSCEQNLNHDAMYWYRQDPGQGLRLIYYSQIVNDFQKGDIAEGYSVSREKKESFPLTVTSAQKNPTAFYLCASSQSLQNTEAFFGQGTRLTVV.

Here the CDR3 reads CASSPLSSPLHF. The CDR3 DNA is TGTGCCAGCAGCCCTCTGAGTTCACCCCTCCACTTT. V is TRBV6-6 and J is TRBJ1-6; D unresolved. The CDR3 sequence is 12 residues long. Trimming shortened V by 6 bases and J by 9 bases, and 9 bases separated the two germline ends. CDR1 is MNHNY, CDR2 SVGAGI, per germline (reference sequence).

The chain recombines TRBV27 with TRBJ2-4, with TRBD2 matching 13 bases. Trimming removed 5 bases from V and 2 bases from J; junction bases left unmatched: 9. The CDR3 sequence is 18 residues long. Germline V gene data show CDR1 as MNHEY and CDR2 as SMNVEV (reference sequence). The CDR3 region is CASSPKKTSGRSKNIQYF. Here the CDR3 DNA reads TGTGCCAGCAGTCCAAAGAAGACTAGCGGGAGGTCCAAAAACATTCAGTACTTC.